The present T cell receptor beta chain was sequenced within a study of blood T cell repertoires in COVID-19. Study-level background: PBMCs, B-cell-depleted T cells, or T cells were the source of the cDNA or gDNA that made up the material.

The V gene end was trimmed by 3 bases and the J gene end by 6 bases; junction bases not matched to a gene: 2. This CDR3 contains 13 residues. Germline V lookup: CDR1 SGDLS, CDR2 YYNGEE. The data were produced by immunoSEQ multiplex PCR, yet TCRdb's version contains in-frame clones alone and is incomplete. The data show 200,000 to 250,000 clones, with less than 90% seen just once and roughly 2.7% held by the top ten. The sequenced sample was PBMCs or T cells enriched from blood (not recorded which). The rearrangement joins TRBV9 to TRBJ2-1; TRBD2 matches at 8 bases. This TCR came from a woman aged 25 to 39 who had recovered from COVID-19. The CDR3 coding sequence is TGTGCCAGCAGCGGAACTAGCGGCAATGAGCAGTTCTTC. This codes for CASSGTSGNEQFF.